This T cell receptor beta chain is drawn from a study of cytomegalovirus exposure and HLA in healthy donors (dated by TCRdb to about 2017). About the study as a whole: According to an earlier analysis of a few hundred of the donors, about 179 million T cells yielded roughly 100 million unique TCR beta sequences and approximately 280 Gb of sequence data. Of the roughly 400 genotyped donors, around 81% fell in the genetic ancestry cluster associated with self-reported Caucasian donors. The number of typed donors differed by locus: 629-630 for A, B, C, DRB1 and DQB1; some 500 for DQA1; around 610 for DPA1; and some 470 for DPB1. A handful of DR-DQ haplotypes were handled as single units for association and clustering because linkage in the cohort was strong. Genome-wide SNP genotypes for about 65% of the 666 donors were used in a later genetic analysis, which treated that subset as a discovery cohort. All discovery cohort repertoires had been generated using a single sequencing platform. Among almost 400 genotyped donors of the cohort, an average of approximately 250,000 unique TCR beta nucleotide sequences were sequenced per donor, around a sixth of them non-productive. The aim of the study was to test whether cataloging public T cell receptors could identify signatures of past pathogen exposure. In the later analysis, no new phenotypic data were used to find candidate immune exposures; instead, reliance was placed on TCR beta sequences and their occurrence across donors. The study profiled the T cell repertoires of 666 subjects by immunosequencing and related them to cytomegalovirus serostatus. To predict cytomegalovirus infection status, the study brought together high-throughput TCR immunosequencing, statistical association of individual TCRs with disease status, and machine learning. A later analysis re-examined previously published TCR beta repertoires from hundreds of donors and added high-resolution HLA genotyping to investigate patterns of TCR occurrence. Class I and class II HLA loci were covered by the typing at four-digit resolution. Alongside the repertoire data, information on donor age, sex, ethnicity and CMV serostatus was compiled. An early release covering roughly 640 HLA-typed donors comprised about 300 gigabases of sequencing data and 65 million to 100 million unique TCR sequences. A separate validation cohort of over 95 different subjects was used in addition to the approximately 700-subject first cohort. An earlier analysis of several hundred of the donors used high-throughput TCR beta sequencing to judge whether each TCR beta V gene segment behaved as functional or pseudogenic.

This clone was seen only a few times. The antigen it recognizes is unknown. No clone much larger than this one lies a single base away; base qualities are absent. The cohort comprised several hundred healthy bone marrow donors. All cohort members were sampled while nominally healthy, although unrecorded immune exposures were likely present. The donor was CMV seronegative and belonged to the group of several hundred seronegative cohort members. A peripheral blood sample was provided by each donor, and peripheral blood mononuclear cells were used for TCR beta sequencing. The Qiagen DNeasy Blood Extraction Kit was used to extract genomic DNA from the blood cell samples. General conclusions and limits of the study: According to the authors, the approach could potentially be generalized to other disease states and immunological phenotypes. The study gave a list of under 200 TCR beta chains associated with cytomegalovirus. A further reported finding was that TCR beta sequences accurately predicted the HLA-A and HLA-B alleles for most subjects in the first cohort. Assigning TCR associations to individual alleles was difficult when HLA alleles, especially DR and DQ, strongly co-occurred. A later analysis found that HLA-associated TCR beta chains were more clonally expanded and had lower generation probabilities than equally common non-associated chains. The only immune exposure information available for the cohort was CMV serostatus. In both the original and validation cohorts, the classifier was reported to diagnose cytomegalovirus status with high specificity and sensitivity. Broadly in line with IMGT annotations, most TCR beta V segments showed up in productive rearrangements about 87% or about 30% of the time in an earlier analysis of several hundred of the donors. The sequencing pipeline was judged likely to have produced a cluster of highly shared sequence variants as a technical artifact. Most CMV-associated TCR beta chains appeared to be HLA-restricted in a later analysis, and the HLA associations seemed to be driven largely by CMV exposure. According to a later genetic analysis, donors in an Asian-associated ancestry cluster had fewer N-insertions in productive TCRs than the roughly 670-donor mean. V-gene and J-gene trimming of TCR beta chains was associated with a missense DCLRE1C variant in a later genetic analysis, and the association was replicated in an independent cohort. Roughly uniform sequencing depth across donors was assumed in presence/absence analyses, although this assumption may not hold. Seventeen rarely observed V segments, including chromosome 9 orphons, were excluded from the earlier analysis of several hundred of the donors because counts were too low. In a later analysis, some 18,000 TCR beta sequences were associated with specific HLA alleles at a false discovery rate of 0.05. This cohort had only TCR beta chains sequenced, and the lack of alpha or paired-chain data limited which features could be detected. In a later analysis, TCR association rates were found to vary across HLA loci, with the most associated TCRs seen for DRB1 alleles and the fewest for HLA-C alleles. While some public TCRs were present in many individuals, most TCR sequences turned up only very rarely across donors. A later analysis reported that several top co-occurrence clusters appeared linked to parvovirus B19, influenza, CMV and Epstein-Barr virus. Three of the identified cytomegalovirus-associated TCR beta chains were confirmed in vitro to be specific for cytomegalovirus antigens. The 87-base-pair reads could not distinguish some IMGT-functional V segments, including TRBV6-2 and TRBV6-3, so those segments were excluded. Linkage disequilibrium might explain the correlated functional status among segregating V segments, but an unknown experimental factor could not be ruled out. HLA typing was unavailable for some donors at each locus, so association tests used only the typed subset.

CDR1 and CDR2, per the germline V gene, are SQVTM and ANQGSEA. Unmatched junction bases come to 13, with V trimmed by 7 bases and J by 2 bases. From cysteine to phenylalanine, the CDR3 is 17 amino acids long. Left in the record is the CDR3 DNA by itself, 51 bases read in frame from the first base. Libraries were made using the immunoSEQ multiplex PCR assay. A mixture of 60 forward primers for TCR Vbeta segments and 13 reverse primers for TCR Jbeta segments was used in the multiplex PCR. Amplification of the CDR3 region of rearranged TCR beta genes was performed with a multiplex PCR assay on genomic DNA. On the Illumina HiSeq System, the amplified TCR beta libraries were sequenced as 87-base-pair reads. On the authors' methods: Across the roughly 600 repertoires, a later analysis counted 75 million to 90 million unique TCR beta chains, 9.5 million to 12 million of which were shared by at least two donors. Raw reads were error-corrected and collapsed into unique sequences by a nearest-neighbor algorithm in which closely related sequences were merged to remove PCR and sequencing errors. CDR3 sequences were aligned to IMGT reference sequences to assign V, D and J gene segments. Each retained sequence needed at least a six-nucleotide match to both a V gene segment and a J gene segment. Rearrangements were called productive when the CDR3 lacked stop codons and stayed in frame with V and J; all others were non-productive. CDR3 was defined by IMGT convention, running from the second conserved V-encoded cysteine to the conserved J-encoded phenylalanine. In an earlier analysis of some 550 of the donors, sequences lacking an unambiguous match to a single V gene segment were excluded. In an earlier analysis of approximately 500 of the donors, a V segment was called functional when productive rearrangements were above 56.7%, and segregating when the standard deviation between donors exceeded 5%. To diagnose cytomegalovirus status from the catalog of TCR beta chain sequences, a statistical classification framework was built. In a later analysis, V and J genes were assigned by comparing TCR nucleotide sequences against IMGT/GENE-DB human TR gene sequences. Using the TCRdist pipeline, a later analysis assigned CDR3 sequences along with most-parsimonious VDJ recombination scenarios. A later analysis defined each TCR beta chain by its CDR3 amino acid sequence plus V-gene family, and excluded reads lacking a unique V-gene family. To address suspected cross-contamination and a sequencing artifact, a later analysis removed under 600 highly shared, low-generation-probability nucleotide sequences. For each public chain, a later analysis derived a clonal expansion index from normalized ranks of inferred template counts within each repertoire. Generation probabilities in a later analysis came from a VDJ recombination model fitted to out-of-frame rearrangements, and those results were checked against IGoR. In a later analysis, hypergeometric tests were used to score TCR-TCR, TCR-HLA and TCR-CMV co-occurrence, with a repertoire-size bias correction applied to TCR pairs. False discovery rates were estimated in a later analysis by permuting HLA or CMV assignments 20 times. A later analysis grouped co-occurring TCRs with DBSCAN, adding TCRdist sequence similarity when clustering within HLA-allele-positive subsets. For co-occurrence clustering, repertoires with fewer than 30,000 or more than 120,000 public chains were excluded, along with five or six repertoires with anomalous nucleotide sharing. The table comes from immuneACCESS by way of TCRdb, which keeps in-frame sequences with V and J called. Part of the clones is missing from these tables; in studies checked, under half for an unresolved V gene and the rest for unknown reasons. The DNA gave D and trimming, while V, J and clone size come from that table. The sample has about 110,000 clones on record, around 86% of them singletons. The biggest ten clones account for 2.2% of the sample.

The origin of this receptor is a woman aged 25 to 45 in good health and CMV-seronegative. The chain couples TRBV29-1 to TRBJ2-1; 11 central nucleotides agree with TRBD2. Sequenced: PBMCs. The CDR3 sequence is CSGGGLAERFPYNEQFF. The sequenced DNA: TGCAGCGGGGGGGGACTAGCGGAGAGATTTCCCTACAATGAGCAGTTCTTC.